These 5 T cell receptor beta chains were all obtained from the same sample, sequenced in a study of human T cells and chemical hapten exposure. Unique molecular identifiers were linked by the library to individual cDNA molecules. From the reads, TCRdb called clonotypes with MiXCR, one entry per CDR3 protein. The sample includes about 120,000 distinct CDR3 sequences, roughly 8.5% seen only once; the top ten take approximately 1.5%. Unfractionated whole blood yielded the extracted total RNA. The source material was whole blood. Receptor source: a human donor in good health. Some clones in this sample may be carry-over from other donors' samples.

This clonotype has a count of ten or more. The V call is TRBV12-3 or TRBV12-4, the J call TRBJ1-1; maybe TRBD1 (6 bases). This CDR3 is built from 14 residues. The V end was cut by 3 bases, the J end by 1 base, with 9 bases between. The CDR3 DNA follows: TGTGCCAGCAGTTTCCAGGGGACGAACACTGAAGCTTTCTTT. Its translation: CASSFQGTNTEAFF.

The chain combines TRBV18 with TRBJ2-2, with D possibly being TRBD1 (6 bases). The CDR3 has 16 residues. V lost 6 bases and J 2 bases, leaving 16 bases between the germline ends. Germline V gene lookup returns CDR1 KGHSH and CDR2 LQKENI. The CDR3 spells CASSRYGTRNTGELFF. Written as DNA, the CDR3 is TGTGCCAGCTCGCGATACGGGACACGAAACACCGGGGAGCTGTTTTTT.

This clonotype was detected only a few times. This chain connects TRBV2 to TRBJ2-1, with D hard to call. V lost 4 bases and J 9 bases, leaving 7 bases between the germline ends. CDR3 length: 11 amino acids. Germline-derived CDR1 and CDR2 are SNHLY and FYNNEI. The chain's CDR3 is CASSVGTEQFF. The CDR3 DNA reads as TGTGCCAGCAGTGTCGGCACTGAGCAGTTCTTC.

This chain uses TRBV11-2 with TRBJ2-7, with 7 bases matching TRBD2. CDR1 and CDR2 (germline): SGHAT, FQNNGV. The CDR3 extends over 15 amino acids. Trimming removed 3 bases from V and 0 bases from J; junction bases left unmatched: 5. The CDR3 nucleotides are TGTGCCAGCAGCTTCACTAGCGTACGCTCCTACGAGCAGTACTTC. Translating it yields CASSFTSVRSYEQYF.

This chain uses TRBV3-1 with TRBJ2-1; unclear D gene. V dropped 3 bases and J dropped 9 bases, with 6 bases sitting between them. Germline CDR1 LGHDT, CDR2 YNNKEL (reference sequence). This CDR3 has 11 amino acids. This chain's CDR3 is CASSQVGEQFF. The CDR3 nucleotides read TGTGCCAGCAGCCAGGTCGGTGAGCAGTTCTTC.